This passage covers 8 T cell receptor beta chains from one sample sequenced in a study of T cell responses to AZD1222 COVID-19 vaccine. The data were produced by immunoSEQ multiplex PCR, yet TCRdb's version contains in-frame clones alone and is incomplete. The sample has approximately 100,000 clones, about 88% seen once. Sequences were derived from peripheral blood, sampled on day 0 of AZD1222 vaccination. All receptors derive from an adult in good health.

The chain carries TRBV10-3 and TRBJ2-1; 9 nucleotides agree with TRBD1. The V gene end was trimmed by 9 bases and the J gene end by 4 bases; junction bases not matched to a gene: 10. This CDR3 has 15 residues. Germline V CDR1 and CDR2: ENHRY, SYGVKD. The CDR3 reads CAIRKGQGLYNEQFF. The CDR3 DNA is TGTGCCATTCGGAAGGGACAGGGATTGTACAATGAGCAGTTCTTC.

The rearrangement uses TRBV20-1 and TRBJ1-2; no firm D call. Germline values: CDR1 DFQATT, CDR2 SNEGSKA (reference sequence). Trimming left V 3 bases short and J 7 bases short, with 12 bases between. CDR3 length: 12 amino acids. The chain's CDR3 is CSASLPLVGYTF. The CDR3 region has the DNA TGCAGTGCTAGTTTGCCACTCGTTGGCTACACCTTC.

The chain has TRBV15 and TRBJ1-3, with D unresolved. The V and J ends lost 1 base and 3 bases respectively, with 7 bases between them. Germline V gives CDR1 LNHNV, CDR2 YYDKDF (reference sequence). CDR3 length: 14 residues. CDR3 sequence (DNA): TGTGCCACCAGCAGAGGGGGATATGGAAACACCATATATTTT. This sequence encodes CATSRGGYGNTIYF.

This clone was recorded a few times. This chain joins TRBV10-3 and TRBJ1-1; D unresolved. Trimming removed 4 bases at V and 2 bases at J, with 5 bases between. The CDR3 extends over 12 amino acids. Per germline, CDR1 ENHRY and CDR2 SYGVKD. CDR3: CAISGANTEAFF. Here the CDR3 DNA reads TGTGCCATCAGTGGGGCAAACACTGAAGCTTTCTTT.

The chain combines TRBV2 with TRBJ1-2; D unresolved. Germline-derived CDR1 and CDR2 are SNHLY and FYNNEI. The CDR3 runs to 13 residues. Deletions cut 3 bases from V and 2 bases from J, with 7 bases between. CDR3 sequence (DNA): TGTGCCAGCAGTGAGGCAGGAAACTATGGCTACACCTTC. It yields the protein CASSEAGNYGYTF.

The chain is built from TRBV18 and TRBJ2-3; 10 bases agree with TRBD2. The germline gives CDR1 KGHSH, CDR2 LQKENI. This CDR3 is 15 amino acids long. Trimming at V came to 2 bases and at J to 5 bases, leaving 4 bases not matched to a gene. The CDR3 bases are TGTGCCAGCTCACCAGCTAGCGGGGGTATAGATACGCAGTATTTT. Translated, it gives CASSPASGGIDTQYF.

The chain combines TRBV6-5 with TRBJ1-6, with unresolved D. This CDR3 comprises 14 residues. Germline V gene data show CDR1 as MNHEY and CDR2 as SVGAGI. Trimming took 8 bases from V and 7 from J, leaving 15 bases between them. This CDR3 is CASRRNSENSPLHF. CDR3 sequence (DNA): TGTGCCAGCCGGAGGAATTCGGAAAATTCACCCCTCCACTTT.

V is TRBV11-1 and J is TRBJ2-7; D possibly corresponds to TRBD1 (5 bases). The CDR3 is made up of 15 amino acids. The germline gives CDR1 SGHAT, CDR2 FQDESV (reference sequence). Trimming took off 1 base at V and 3 bases at J, with 13 bases between the two ends. Here the CDR3 reads CASSLVSGNVYEQYF. In DNA, the CDR3 is TGTGCCAGCAGCTTAGTCTCAGGGAACGTCTACGAGCAGTACTTC.